The rows below give T cell receptor beta chains drawn from one sample of a study of beta chain features in type 1 diabetes. TCRdb's table, derived via immunoSEQ multiplex PCR, lists solely in-frame clones and lacks some. The table lists under 150,000 clones, approximately 10% of them singletons. The sample consisted of central memory CD4+ T cells from blood. The receptors come from a man between 25 and 39 years old with type 1 diabetes. Both conserved end residues are part of each CDR3. Each record gives: J gene, V gene, CDR3 length, CDR3 protein.

TRBJ2-1,TRBV29-1,12,CSVRSPGDEQFF
TRBJ2-3,TRBV9,15,CASSVGTSFPDTQYF
TRBJ2-3,TRBV18,13,CASSQLGTDTQYF
TRBJ1-1,TRBV5-1,14,CASSLGTGNAEAFF
TRBJ2-1,TRBV4-3,13,CASSPRRDSQQFF
TRBJ2-1,TRBV6-1,13,CASSVVTGPEQFF
TRBJ2-1,TRBV4-1,15,CASSRVGGSYNEQFF
TRBJ1-1,TRBV5-1,14,CASSQGVRNTEAFF
TRBJ2-2,TRBV4-3,15,CASSAGGGRTGELFF
TRBJ1-3,TRBV2,16,CASSEAEAYSGNTIYF
TRBJ1-5,TRBV7-2,14,CASSPFDGDQPQHF
TRBJ2-3,TRBV18,16,CASSPTGTGGTDTQYF
TRBJ2-5,TRBV7-6,15,CASSGGLADEETQYF
TRBJ1-4,TRBV19,14,CASSTQQGPEKLFF
TRBJ2-3,TRBV2,13,CASSEQGTDTQYF
TRBJ2-3,TRBV19,15,CASSEQGLSTDTQYF
TRBJ1-1,TRBV19,13,CASRGQAGREAFF
TRBJ1-5,TRBV5-5,14,CASRRDYVDQPQHF
TRBJ1-5,TRBV4-2,16,CASSQDLGRNDQPQHF
TRBJ1-6,TRBV4-2,15,CASSRSGVYNSPLHF
TRBJ2-5,TRBV5-1,17,CASSLSTSGEGYETQYF
TRBJ2-1,TRBV11-2,16,CASRRLGQGTGNEQFF
TRBJ1-2,TRBV28,14,CASSSGQGFYGYTF
TRBJ2-1,TRBV7-9,13,CASRSGSYNEQFF
TRBJ2-5,TRBV5-1,15,CASSLETGGWETQYF
TRBJ2-7,TRBV6-5,12,CASRTSGYEQYF
TRBJ1-4,TRBV19,16,CASSLFWTAGREKLFF
TRBJ1-3,TRBV7-9,14,CASRYRDTGNTIYF
TRBJ2-7,TRBV7-9,13,CASSSTDSYEQYF
TRBJ2-3,TRBV6-7,15,CASSSSAAPCGAQYF
TRBJ2-5,TRBV2,13,CASNRLTGETQYF
TRBJ1-5,TRBV7-9,13,CASSLGLNQPQHF
TRBJ1-6,TRBV30,13,CAWSGRNNSPLHF
TRBJ1-6,TRBV4-1,15,CASSPQDLQDSPLHF
TRBJ2-3,TRBV9,13,CASRDGSTDTQYF
TRBJ2-7,TRBV5-4,15,CASSSKLDRPYEQYF
TRBJ1-1,TRBV23-1,13,CASSQSGGTEAFF
TRBJ2-7,TRBV7-2,15,CASSSSGTSSYEQYF
TRBJ1-1,TRBV4-1,17,CASSQGRTHPMNTEAFF
TRBJ2-7,TRBV2,16,CASIFGRGAIPSEQYF
TRBJ2-5,TRBV7-9,14,CASSPQGGEETQYF
TRBJ2-6,TRBV11-3,16,CASSLVGGYGANVLTF
TRBJ2-1,TRBV18,12,CASSLNRNEQFF
TRBJ2-1,TRBV19,14,CASASSGEYNEQFF
TRBJ1-2,TRBV2,14,CASSEREQDYGYTF
TRBJ2-2,TRBV5-8,16,CASSLTGGWNTGELFF